The sequence of this T cell receptor beta chain was determined in a study of Ad26.COV2.S vaccination and SARS-CoV-2 variants (dated by TCRdb to the early 2020s). For context, the study as a whole: Vaccine-arm donors came from COV1001, a multicentre, randomized, double-blind, placebo-controlled phase I-IIa trial of Ad26.COV2.S in healthy adults. Ad26.COV2.S was given intramuscularly at 5x10^10 or 1x10^11 viral particles, as a single shot or as two shots 56 days apart. TCRbeta repertoire sequencing served as the tool for gauging how specific and how broad the SARS-CoV-2-reactive T cell receptors were following Ad26.COV2.S vaccination. A total of approximately 30 samples were included in the TCR-sequenced set, comprising roughly 19 Ad26.COV2.S vaccine recipients, 5 placebo recipients and 8 SARS-CoV-2 convalescent individuals. Trial participants were randomized into five groups of five: low-dose or high-dose Ad26.COV2.S given once or twice, or placebo on both occasions. Throughout the experiments and outcome assessment, investigators stayed blinded to trial group allocation. Results and caveats for the whole study, not just this receptor: After vaccination, spike-specific CD8+ and CD4+ T cell responses were reported to show substantial breadth. Vaccine and placebo recipients had similar non-spike TCR breadth, a finding consistent with the vaccine containing only spike. Comparing responses between vaccine doses or regimens was not something the study was powered to do. It was noted by the authors that total T cell responses may have been underestimated by the TCR breadth and depth analyses. Ad26.COV2.S recipients had higher spike-specific TCR breadth than placebo recipients (P = 0.0014).

Of note for this clone: The antigen it binds to is not known. The sample holds no much larger clone one base away, and base qualities are not on file.

The germline V gene supplies CDR1 SGHTA and CDR2 FQGNSA. V loses 5 bases, J loses 0 bases, and the germline ends lie 8 bases apart. The CDR3 runs 14 amino acids, cysteine and phenylalanine included. The sequence is cut down to CDR3 DNA, 42 bases in frame from base 1. The immunoSEQ Assay was used to sequence TCRbeta CDR3 regions. After extraction, genomic DNA underwent amplification by bias-controlled multiplex PCR, followed by high-throughput sequencing. On the authors' methods: To quantify the absolute abundance of every unique TCRbeta CDR3 region, sequences were collapsed and filtered. T cell fraction was estimated by normalizing TCRbeta template counts to usable DNA, with usable DNA measured through amplification of reference genes found in all nucleated cells. Repertoire TCRs were annotated as SARS-CoV-2-specific by exact matching of V gene, CDR3 amino acid sequence and J gene to a known reactive TCR set. MIRA supplied the reference SARS-CoV-2 TCR set, which was filtered for enrichment in COVID-19-positive ImmuneCODE repertoires so that public or cross-reactive TCRs were removed. Using the MIRA antigens, annotated TCRs were further analysed by specific ORF or by position within an ORF. Depth was the summed frequency of annotated unique rearrangements, while breadth was defined as annotated unique rearrangements over total unique productive rearrangements. TCR breadth was compared between groups using two-sided Wilcoxon rank-sum tests. TCRdb mirrors the immuneACCESS table, restricted to in-frame sequences. Some clones are absent from its copies; in checked studies, under half trace to an unresolved V gene, and the reason for the others is unknown. V, J and clone size reflect that table, while D and trimming were determined from the DNA. This sample is represented by 350,000 to 550,000 clones; 89% of them were singletons. Together, the top ten hold 2.5% to 3% of the sample.

Interpreted using the paper, the treatment or condition label stands for: some 20 received Ad26.COV2.S at low or high dose, single or two shots; five or six received placebo; per-sample allocation not given. For vaccine and placebo recipients, repertoires were sequenced using samples collected on day 63 after the first injection. In Cohort 1b, 20 to 25 adults aged 18-55 years were enrolled at a single site in Boston, USA, between 29 July and 7 August 2020. As a vaccine, Ad26.COV2.S was a replication-incompetent adenovirus type 26 vector that expressed a prefusion-stabilized SARS-CoV-2 spike protein derived from the original Wuhan strain.

The rearrangement joined TRBV7-2 to TRBJ2-4; no D gene call is confident. The receptor was derived from a person between 18 and 65 years old who received the Ad26.COV2.S COVID-19 vaccine or a placebo. The source was peripheral blood, collected in a trial of Ad26.COV2.S vaccine versus placebo. The encoded CDR3 is CASSLTIAKNIQYF. The nucleotide sequence reads TGTGCCAGCAGCCTCACAATAGCCAAAAACATTCAGTACTTC.